This TCR beta chain appears in the sequencing data of a study of shared T cell receptors in the human thymus. CDR3 length: 11 residues. The germline V gene encodes CDR1 SQVTM and CDR2 ANQGSEA. V was clipped by 3 bases and J by 5 bases, with 8 bases between them. Sequencing used immunoSEQ multiplex PCR; TCRdb keeps in-frame clones, though not all of them. The table has about 380,000 clones, 95% seen once. Specimen: thymocytes. The gene calls are TRBV29-1 and TRBJ2-7; no definite D call. This clonotype was obtained from a human donor. CDR3 DNA sequence: TGCAGCGTTGAGTTAGGTAACGAGCAGTACTTC. Protein sequence: CSVELGNEQYF.